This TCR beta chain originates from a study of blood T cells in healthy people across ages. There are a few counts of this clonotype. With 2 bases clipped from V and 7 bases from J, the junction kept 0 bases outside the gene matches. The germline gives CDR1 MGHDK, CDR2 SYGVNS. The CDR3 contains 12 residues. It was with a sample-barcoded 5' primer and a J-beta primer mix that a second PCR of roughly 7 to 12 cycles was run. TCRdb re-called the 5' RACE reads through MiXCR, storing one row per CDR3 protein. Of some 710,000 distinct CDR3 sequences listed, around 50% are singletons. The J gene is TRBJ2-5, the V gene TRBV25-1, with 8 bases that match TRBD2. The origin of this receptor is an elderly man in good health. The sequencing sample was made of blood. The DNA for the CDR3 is TGTGCCAGCAGTGAACGGGGGGGGACCCAGTACTTC. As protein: CASSERGGTQYF. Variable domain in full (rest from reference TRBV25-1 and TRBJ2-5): EADIYQTPRYLVIGTGKKITLECSQTMGHDKMYWYQQDPGMELHLIHYSYGVNSTEKGDLSSESTVSRIRTEHFPLTLESARPSHTSQYLCASSERGGTQYFGPGTRLLVL.